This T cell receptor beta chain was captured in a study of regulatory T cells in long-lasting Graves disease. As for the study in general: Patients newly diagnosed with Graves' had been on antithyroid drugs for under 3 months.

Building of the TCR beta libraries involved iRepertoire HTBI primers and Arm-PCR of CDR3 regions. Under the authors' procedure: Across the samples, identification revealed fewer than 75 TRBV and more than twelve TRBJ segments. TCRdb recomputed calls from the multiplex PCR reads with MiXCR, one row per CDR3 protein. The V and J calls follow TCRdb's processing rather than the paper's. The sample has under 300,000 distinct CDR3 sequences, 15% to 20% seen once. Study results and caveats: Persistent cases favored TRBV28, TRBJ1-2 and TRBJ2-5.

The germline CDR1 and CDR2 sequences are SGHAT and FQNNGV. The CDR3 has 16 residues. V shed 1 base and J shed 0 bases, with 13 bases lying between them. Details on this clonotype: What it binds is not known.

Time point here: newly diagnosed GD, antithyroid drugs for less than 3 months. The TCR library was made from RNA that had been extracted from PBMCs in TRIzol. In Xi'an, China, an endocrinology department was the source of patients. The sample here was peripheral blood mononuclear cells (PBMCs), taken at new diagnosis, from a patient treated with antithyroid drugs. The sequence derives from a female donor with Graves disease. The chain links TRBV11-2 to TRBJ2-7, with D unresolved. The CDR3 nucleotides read TGTGCCAGCAGCTTAGCTGGCAGGCAGAGCTCCTACGAGCAGTACTTC. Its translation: CASSLAGRQSSYEQYF.